The TCR beta chain under discussion was sequenced for a study of control samples from healthy donors and cancer patients. Trimming cost V 3 bases and J 3 bases, with 12 bases left between them. Germline CDR1 and CDR2: LNHDA and SQIVND (reference sequence). CDR3 length: 15 amino acids. Profiling relied on immunoSEQ multiplex PCR, and the TCRdb table lists in-frame clones only, not all of them. Among 110,000 to 150,000 clones listed, 88% were seen once. The sequence was collected from a woman aged 30 to 39 in good health. The chain has TRBV19 and TRBJ1-5, with D maybe TRBD1 (5 bases). Sequenced input: blood. CDR3 protein: CASSMLGGDNQPQHF. The CDR3, as DNA: TGTGCCAGTAGTATGCTGGGGGGAGACAATCAGCCCCAGCATTTT.